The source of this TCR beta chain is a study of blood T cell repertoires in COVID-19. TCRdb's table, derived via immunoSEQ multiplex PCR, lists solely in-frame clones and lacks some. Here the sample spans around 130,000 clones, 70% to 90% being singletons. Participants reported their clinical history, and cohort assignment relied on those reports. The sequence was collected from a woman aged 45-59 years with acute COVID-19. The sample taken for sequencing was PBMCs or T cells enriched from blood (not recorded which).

In nucleotides, the CDR3 is TGCAGCGTTGAGGGGACAGGGGGCGCGGACACTGAAGCTTTCTTT. Its protein product is CSVEGTGGADTEAFF. The chain employs TRBV29-1 and TRBJ1-1; 12 bases map to TRBD1. J was trimmed by 3 bases and V by 3 bases; bases with no gene match: 5. The CDR3 has 15 amino acids. Germline assignment: CDR1 SQVTM and CDR2 ANQGSEA.